One sample yielded the 31 T cell receptor beta chains listed below, sequenced in a study of beta chain features in type 1 diabetes. cDNA synthesis used the whole RNA isolate, giving expressed TCRB sequences. Here immunoSEQ multiplex PCR was the method, and the copy in TCRdb shows in-frame clones only, minus some. The sample includes around 430,000 clones, 25% to 35% of them seen just once. The material sequenced was naive CD4+ T cells from blood. The source is a man between 18 and 35 years old in good health.

This clone turned up a few times. The V and J genes are TRBV29-1 and TRBJ1-2; D call uncertain. CDR1 is SQVTM, CDR2 ANQGSEA, per germline. The CDR3 totals 11 residues. Trimming cost V 6 bases and J 7 bases, with 12 bases left between them. The CDR3 DNA reads as TGCAGCGTGACGGGAATCAGTGGCTACACCTTC. Amino acids: CSVTGISGYTF.

This chain uses TRBV25-1 with TRBJ2-3; D unclear. Per the germline V gene, CDR1 is MGHDK and CDR2 is SYGVNS. V lost 8 bases, J lost 3 bases, and 12 bases lay in between. The CDR3 runs to 13 residues. CDR3 loop: CASRLLGTDTQYF. For the CDR3, the DNA is TGTGCCAGCCGGCTCTTAGGGACAGATACGCAGTATTTT.

This clone was detected a few times. This sequence joins TRBV5-1 and TRBJ2-5; D remains unclear. Germline V CDR1 and CDR2: SGHRS, YFSETQ. CDR3 length: 12 residues. V was shortened by 0 bases and J by 5 bases, with 5 bases between the two germline ends. CDR3 DNA sequence: TGCGCCAGCAGCTTGGCTTTTGAGACCCAGTACTTC. It codes for CASSLAFETQYF.

This chain links TRBV30 with TRBJ2-2; 7 bases are shared with TRBD2. The length of the CDR3 is 17 residues. CDR1 and CDR2 from the germline V gene are GTSNPN and SVGIG (reference sequence). J lost 3 bases, V lost 0 bases, and 10 bases had no gene match. As DNA, the CDR3 is TGTGCCTGGAGTGTTTGGGGCGGGAGTAGGTACACCGGGGAGCTGTTTTTT. Its protein is CAWSVWGGSRYTGELFF.

The V call is TRBV27, the J call TRBJ2-7; 12 bases align to TRBD2. The trim removed 2 bases at V and 6 bases at J, leaving 2 bases unmatched. Looked up from germline, CDR1 is MNHEY and CDR2 is SMNVEV (reference sequence). The CDR3 is 14 residues long. CDR3 sequence reads: CASSLGLAGPEQYF. In nucleotides, the CDR3 is TGTGCCAGCAGTTTAGGACTAGCGGGACCCGAGCAGTACTTC.

This clone was counted a few times. J is TRBJ1-4 and V is TRBV30; possibly TRBD1 for D (5 bases). V lost 2 bases to trimming and J lost 6 bases, with 13 bases between them. The CDR3 covers 14 residues. Germline lookup yields CDR1 GTSNPN and CDR2 SVGIG (reference sequence). DNA for the CDR3: TGTGCCTGGAGTAAGTGGGGCTTCGATGAAAAACTGTTTTTT. Residues: CAWSKWGFDEKLFF.

This clone has only a few counts. The chain carries TRBV4-3 and TRBJ2-3; weak D call: TRBD2 (5 bases). V was shortened by 4 bases and J by 1 base, with 15 bases between the two germline ends. Germline values: CDR1 LGHNA, CDR2 YSLEER. The CDR3 loop spans 16 amino acids. The DNA of the CDR3 is TGCGCCAGCAGCCGAGACCGGGAAGACGGCACAGATACGCAGTATTTT. This sequence encodes CASSRDREDGTDTQYF.

The table lists this clone with a few counts. This chain joins TRBV27 and TRBJ2-7, with 8 nucleotides matching TRBD1. After removal of 4 bases from V and 6 bases from J, the junction contained 2 bases not matched to a gene. The CDR3 length is 12 residues. Germline CDR1 and CDR2: MNHEY and SMNVEV (reference sequence). CDR3 coding DNA: TGTGCCAGCAGTTGGACAGGGCGCGAGCAGTACTTC. Translated, it gives CASSWTGREQYF.

The chain recombines TRBV6-6 with TRBJ1-2, with TRBD1 matching 8 bases. Germline V CDR1 and CDR2: MNHNY, SVGAGI (reference sequence). The length of the CDR3 is 15 residues. V shed 4 bases, J shed 4 bases, and the junction held 8 bases outside the gene matches. This CDR3 is CASSSPGQGVYGYTF. The CDR3, as DNA: TGTGCCAGCAGTTCCCCCGGACAGGGTGTCTATGGCTACACCTTC.

The V gene is TRBV6-5, the J gene TRBJ2-7; possibly TRBD2 for D (6 bases). V lost 5 bases to trimming and J lost 3 bases, with 11 bases between them. CDR3 length: 13 amino acids. Germline values: CDR1 MNHEY, CDR2 SVGAGI. The DNA for the CDR3 is TGTGCCAGCAGTGAACAGGACTACTACGAGCAGTACTTC. Translation: CASSEQDYYEQYF.

This clone was seen a single time. V and J are TRBV30 and TRBJ2-1; maybe TRBD1 (5 bases). The CDR3 has 14 amino acids. Trimming left V 0 bases short and J 3 bases short, with 9 bases between. Per germline, CDR1 GTSNPN and CDR2 SVGIG (reference sequence). CDR3 residues: CAWSVNRYYNEQFF. CDR3 sequence (DNA): TGTGCCTGGAGTGTAAACAGGTACTACAATGAGCAGTTCTTC.

There are a few counts of this clone. The V call is TRBV30, the J call TRBJ2-7, with TRBD2 as a possible D gene (5 bases). The CDR3 spans 13 residues. Germline CDR1 and CDR2: GTSNPN and SVGIG (reference sequence). Trimming shortened V by 1 base and J by 2 bases, and 9 bases separated the two germline ends. The CDR3 sequence: CAWSGASTYEQYF. In nucleotides, the CDR3 is TGTGCCTGGAGTGGGGCTAGCACCTACGAGCAGTACTTC. Looking up the rest from reference TRBV30 and TRBJ2-7 gives the full variable domain: SQTIHQWPATLVQPVGSPLSLECTVEGTSNPNLYWYRQAAGRGLQLLFYSVGIGQISSEVPQNLSASRPQDRQFILSSKKLLLSDSGFYLCAWSGASTYEQYFGPGTRLTVT.

The V gene is TRBV5-1, the J gene TRBJ2-3, with TRBD2 matching 9 bases. This CDR3 has 17 residues. With 0 bases clipped from V and 4 bases from J, the junction kept 9 bases outside the gene matches. CDR1 is SGHRS and CDR2 is YFSETQ in the germline V gene. The CDR3 bases are TGCGCCAGCAGCTTGGATGGCGGGAGGGCCCGGGCAGATACGCAGTATTTT. Amino acid sequence: CASSLDGGRARADTQYF.

This clone was seen a few times. The sample contains more than one DNA sequence encoding this CDR3. The V call is TRBV29-1, the J call TRBJ2-7; no reliable D call. V lost 4 bases to trimming and J lost 5 bases, with 9 bases between them. The V gene's germline CDR1 is SQVTM and CDR2 ANQGSEA. The CDR3 extends over 11 amino acids. CDR3 residues: CSVGTGNEQYF. In nucleotides, the CDR3 is TGCAGCGTTGGTACTGGGAACGAGCAGTACTTC.

The rearrangement uses TRBV29-1 and TRBJ2-1; TRBD1 is a possible D gene (6 bases). The V and J ends lost 6 bases and 5 bases respectively, with 11 bases between them. Germline CDR1 reads SQVTM; CDR2 reads ANQGSEA. CDR3 length: 12 amino acids. CDR3: CSVRGFHNEQFF. The CDR3 DNA follows: TGCAGCGTCAGGGGCTTCCACAATGAGCAGTTCTTC.

Only a few counts were recorded for this clone. V gene TRBV29-1 combines with J gene TRBJ2-3; 8 nucleotides agree with TRBD2. Germline V gene sequence: CDR1 SQVTM, CDR2 ANQGSEA. CDR3 length: 14 residues. V was pared by 6 bases and J by 6 bases, with 11 bases of the junction left unmatched. The CDR3 DNA is TGCAGCGTCAGTGGCGGGAGGAGCGGCGATACGCAGTATTTT. It yields the protein CSVSGGRSGDTQYF.

Comments on this clone: Other nucleotide sequences from this sample produce the same CDR3. The chain combines TRBV7-2 with TRBJ2-5; unclear D gene. From germline, CDR1 is SGHTA and CDR2 FQGNSA. Trimming removed 2 bases from V and 5 bases from J, with 3 bases in between. The CDR3 spans 11 residues. The CDR3 bases are TGTGCCAGCAGCTTAAGCGAGACCCAGTACTTC. Translated, it gives CASSLSETQYF.

This sequence joins TRBV30 and TRBJ2-2, with 8 bases lining up with TRBD1. V lost 3 bases to trimming and J lost 5 bases; unmatched junction nucleotides: 2. CDR3 length equals 13 residues. The germline CDR1 and CDR2 sequences are GTSNPN and SVGIG (reference sequence). The CDR3 sequence: CAWRQGVTGELFF. CDR3 coding DNA: TGTGCCTGGAGACAGGGGGTAACCGGGGAGCTGTTTTTT.

This clone showed up just a few times. V usage is TRBV10-3 and J usage is TRBJ1-2, with 7 bases that match TRBD1. After removal of 6 bases from V and 4 bases from J, the junction contained 5 bases not matched to a gene. CDR3 length equals 13 residues. Germline V lookup: CDR1 ENHRY, CDR2 SYGVKD. CDR3 amino acids: CAIRRDRSYGYTF. Here the CDR3 DNA reads TGTGCCATCAGGCGGGACAGAAGCTATGGCTACACCTTC.

This clone appeared a few times. V gene TRBV29-1 combines with J gene TRBJ1-2, with D uncertain. The CDR3 length is 13 residues. V was shortened by 5 bases and J by 3 bases, with 13 bases between the two germline ends. Germline assignment: CDR1 SQVTM and CDR2 ANQGSEA. CDR3 in amino acids: CSVRTYLDYGYTF. CDR3 coding DNA: TGCAGCGTTAGGACCTACTTGGACTATGGCTACACCTTC.

This chain joins TRBV2 and TRBJ1-2, with TRBD1 matching over 9 bases. The CDR3 sequence is 15 residues long. The V gene end was trimmed by 6 bases and the J gene end by 5 bases; junction bases not matched to a gene: 10. Per germline, CDR1 SNHLY and CDR2 FYNNEI. The CDR3 DNA is TGTGCCAGCAGCTCCCGACAGGGGGTACGGTATGGCTACACCTTC. Its translation is CASSSRQGVRYGYTF.

This clone was seen a few times. The chain joins TRBV28 to TRBJ2-1; 7 bases are shared with TRBD2. Germline assignment: CDR1 MDHEN and CDR2 SYDVKM. The CDR3 loop spans 14 amino acids. With V trimmed by 6 bases and J by 6 bases, 8 bases remained unmatched. The CDR3: CASRSPAGSNEQFF. CDR3 coding DNA: TGTGCCAGCAGATCCCCAGCGGGGAGCAATGAGCAGTTCTTC.

This clone was observed a handful of times. The CDR3 DNA reads as TGCAGCGTTGTTCCCCTAGCGGGAGGTCTCTACGAGCAGTACTTC. Protein product: CSVVPLAGGLYEQYF. The genes are TRBV29-1 and TRBJ2-7; 11 positions match TRBD2. V was pared by 4 bases and J by 3 bases, with 8 bases of the junction left unmatched. Germline V gene sequence: CDR1 SQVTM, CDR2 ANQGSEA. This CDR3 is 15 amino acids long.

This clone showed up just a few times. The chain carries TRBV9 and TRBJ2-3; the D gene is possibly TRBD2 (5 bases). The CDR3 is made up of 13 amino acids. With 0 bases removed from V and 10 bases from J, the gap between germline ends came to 12 bases. Per germline, CDR1 SGDLS and CDR2 YYNGEE. The CDR3 protein is CASSVATGNSQYF. Here the CDR3 DNA reads TGTGCCAGCAGCGTAGCTACGGGGAACTCGCAGTATTTT.

This clone was observed a handful of times. V is TRBV28 and J is TRBJ2-7; D gene uncertain. The CDR3 totals 13 residues. V lost 6 bases and J 12 bases, leaving 21 bases between the germline ends. From germline, CDR1 is MDHEN and CDR2 SYDVKM. The CDR3 nucleotides read TGTGCCAGCAGCTTCCGGGCCCAGATTAATTGGTACTTC. Protein sequence: CASSFRAQINWYF.

The chain joins TRBV4-3 to TRBJ2-1; 14 positions match TRBD2. The CDR3 covers 19 residues. The germline CDR1 and CDR2 sequences are LGHNA and YSLEER. V was pared by 1 base and J by 6 bases, with 11 bases of the junction left unmatched. The CDR3 nucleotides are TGCGCCAGCAGCCAAGCCGGGACTAGCGGGAGTGTTTCTTTCAATGAGCAGTTCTTC. It specifies CASSQAGTSGSVSFNEQFF.

This chain joins TRBV10-3 and TRBJ2-1; D call uncertain. Trimming stripped 0 bases from V and 7 bases from J, with 13 bases between. The CDR3 has 15 residues. Germline V lookup: CDR1 ENHRY, CDR2 SYGVKD. CDR3 sequence reads: CAISESGGLVNEQFF. CDR3 DNA sequence: TGTGCCATCAGTGAGTCTGGCGGCCTGGTAAATGAGCAGTTCTTC.

The chain uses TRBV27 and TRBJ2-3; D gene ambiguous. The germline CDR1 and CDR2 sequences are MNHEY and SMNVEV (reference sequence). The CDR3 runs to 12 residues. The V and J ends lost 7 bases and 2 bases respectively, with 7 bases between them. DNA of the CDR3: TGTGCCAGCAAGGCTAACACAGATACGCAGTATTTT. Translating gives CASKANTDTQYF.

The V and J genes are TRBV9 and TRBJ2-3; 8 bases match TRBD2. Trimming removed 1 base from V and 0 bases from J; junction bases left unmatched: 1. Per germline, CDR1 SGDLS and CDR2 YYNGEE. There are 15 residues in the CDR3. The CDR3 here is CASSVSGSSTDTQYF. CDR3 nucleotide sequence: TGTGCCAGCAGCGTAAGCGGGAGCAGCACAGATACGCAGTATTTT.

This chain links TRBV7-9 with TRBJ2-5; tentatively, D is TRBD1 (6 bases). Germline CDR1 and CDR2: SEHNR and FQNEAQ (reference sequence). CDR3 length equals 15 residues. V gave up 2 bases and J gave up 4 bases, with 14 bases separating them. This CDR3 reads CASSLRGGVGETQYF. The DNA for the CDR3 is TGTGCCAGCAGCTTACGAGGGGGAGTAGGAGAGACCCAGTACTTC.

CDR3 residues: CASTLTGTDTQYF. CDR3 sequence (DNA): TGCGCCAGCACCTTGACAGGGACAGATACGCAGTATTTT. The V gene is TRBV10-2, the J gene TRBJ2-3; 7 positions match TRBD1. Losses at the gene ends were 7 bases for V and 3 bases for J; bases not matched to a gene: 4. The germline CDR1 and CDR2 sequences are WSHSY and SAAADI. There are 13 residues in the CDR3.